The 14 T cell receptor beta chains reported below all come from one sample, sequenced in a study of read filtering for tumor transcriptome and immune sequencing. From 400 to 450 ng of RNA, a library with molecular barcoded alpha/delta and beta/gamma adaptors was made. Each CDR3 protein gets one entry after TCRdb re-called the reads with MiXCR. Of tens of thousands of distinct CDR3 sequences listed, roughly 19% are singletons. What was sequenced was a population of CD138-negative cells sorted from bone marrow. Receptors were obtained from a donor at least 40 years old with multiple myeloma.

As to this clonotype: One end of the junction is discordant with germline, which a read error may explain. The V and J genes are TRBV30 and TRBJ2-2; D gene unclear. The CDR3 is 12 amino acids. Germline-derived CDR1 and CDR2 are GTSNPN and SVGIG (reference sequence). The CDR3: CARSPMAGELFF. The DNA of the CDR3 is TGTGCCCGGAGCCCGATGGCCGGGGAGCTGTTTTTT.

In this sample, this clonotype turned up a few times. The rearrangement uses TRBV7-9 and TRBJ2-2, with D hard to call. V was shortened by 5 bases and J by 7 bases, with 11 bases between the two germline ends. From germline, CDR1 is SEHNR and CDR2 FQNEAQ (reference sequence). CDR3 length: 13 residues. The CDR3 DNA reads TGTGCCAGCAGCCCTATGTCCGGCGGGGAGCTGTTTTTT. This translates into CASSPMSGGELFF.

This clonotype was counted at least ten times. V and J are TRBV19 and TRBJ2-1; 7 bases map to TRBD2. This CDR3 is built from 12 residues. Germline loops: CDR1 LNHDA, CDR2 SQIVND (reference sequence). V lost 5 bases and J lost 5; bases outside the gene matches: 0. The CDR3 here is CASSGTNNEQFF. The CDR3 region has the DNA TGTGCCAGTAGTGGGACTAACAATGAGCAGTTCTTC.

Many counts were recorded for this clonotype. This chain connects TRBV3-1 to TRBJ1-4; possible D gene TRBD1, 6 bases. With 4 bases removed from V and 7 bases from J, the gap between germline ends came to 13 bases. Per germline, CDR1 LGHDT and CDR2 YNNKEL (reference sequence). This CDR3 spans 14 amino acids. The CDR3: CASSPSGQAEKLFF. The DNA of the CDR3 is TGTGCCAGCAGCCCATCGGGACAAGCTGAAAAACTGTTTTTT.

The table lists this clonotype with many counts. The chain employs TRBV7-9 and TRBJ2-2, with D perhaps TRBD2 (6 bases). The V end lost 5 bases, the J end lost 2 bases, and 9 bases lay between the germline ends. The CDR3 sequence is 14 residues long. Germline V gives CDR1 SEHNR, CDR2 FQNEAQ (reference sequence). The DNA of the CDR3 is TGTGCCAGCAGCCGGGGGTCAAACACCGGGGAGCTGTTTTTT. It codes for CASSRGSNTGELFF.

This clonotype has just a few counts. Since a much larger clone is just one base distant, this may be a read error. The chain links TRBV6-1 to TRBJ2-7; 8 bases are shared with TRBD1. The ends lost 8 bases at V and 3 bases at J; junction bases unmatched: 6. The CDR3 covers 13 residues. Germline-derived CDR1 and CDR2 are MNHNS and SASEGT. CDR3 sequence reads: CASGHGTGYEQYF. The CDR3 coding sequence is TGTGCCAGCGGCCACGGGACAGGCTACGAGCAGTACTTC.

On this clonotype: A far larger clone is off by one base, so a read error is likely. The rearrangement uses TRBV10-3 and TRBJ2-4, with TRBD1 matching 8 bases. V shed 5 bases, J shed 13 bases, and the junction held 10 bases outside the gene matches. Per the germline V gene, CDR1 is ENHRY and CDR2 is SYGVKD. The CDR3 spans 13 residues. CDR3 DNA sequence: TGTGCCATCAGTAATGGACCGGGACAGGAGCAGTACTTC. It specifies CAISNGPGQEQYF.

This clonotype was seen many times. This chain uses TRBV7-9 with TRBJ1-5; D call uncertain. CDR1 is SEHNR and CDR2 is FQNEAQ in the germline V gene (reference sequence). V was pared by 4 bases and J by 2 bases, with 9 bases between. This CDR3 comprises 14 residues. The CDR3 DNA sequence: TGTGCCAGCAGCTCGGACGGTGGCAATCAGCCCCAGCATTTT. Its translation: CASSSDGGNQPQHF.

A word on this clonotype: An end of the junction does not agree with germline; a read error may underlie this. The V call is TRBV7-2, the J call TRBJ2-5; 10 positions match TRBD2. Per germline, CDR1 SGHTA and CDR2 FQGNSA. CDR3 size: 16 residues. The CDR3 loop reads CDSSLALAGAGETQYF. The CDR3 DNA is TGTGACAGCAGCTTAGCGCTAGCGGGGGCCGGGGAGACCCAGTACTTC. The whole variable domain, filled in from reference TRBV7-2 and TRBJ2-5, reads GAGVSQSPSNKVTEKGKDVELRCDPISGHTALYWYRQSLGQGLEFLIYFQGNSAPDKSGLPSDRFSAERTGGSVSTLTIQRTQQEDSAVYLCDSSLALAGAGETQYFGPGTRLLVL.

This clonotype showed up just a few times. The chain joins TRBV7-9 to TRBJ2-7, with TRBD2 matching 13 bases. The CDR3 runs 16 residues. CDR1 SEHNR and CDR2 FQNEAQ come from the germline V gene (reference sequence). V lost 5 bases, J lost 5 bases, and 9 bases stayed unmatched. CDR3 sequence: CASSAGLAGRDDEQYF. The CDR3 coding sequence is TGTGCCAGCAGCGCGGGACTAGCGGGGAGGGACGACGAGCAGTACTTC.

This clonotype was picked up many times. V and J are TRBV29-1 and TRBJ2-1, with TRBD1 as a possible D gene (6 bases). The length of the CDR3 is 13 residues. Germline CDR1 and CDR2: SQVTM and ANQGSEA. The V gene lost 0 bases and the J gene lost 7 bases, with 10 bases spanning the gap. Here the CDR3 reads CSVEETGGNEQFF. The CDR3 DNA follows: TGCAGCGTTGAAGAGACAGGAGGTAATGAGCAGTTCTTC.

This clonotype was seen a handful of times. V gene TRBV23-1 combines with J gene TRBJ2-7, with D perhaps TRBD2 (6 bases). TRBV23-1 carries the ORF label, with uncertain function. This CDR3 is 16 amino acids long. V shed 0 bases and J shed 4 bases, with 16 bases lying between them. CDR3 coding DNA: TGCGCCAGCAGTCAATCGGAGGGGCGAAGGGTTTACGAGCAGTACTTC. Its translation: CASSQSEGRRVYEQYF.

This clonotype showed up many times. This chain links TRBV7-2 with TRBJ2-7; 14 nucleotides match TRBD2. There are 17 residues in the CDR3. Germline CDR1 is SGHTA and CDR2 is FQGNSA. V was clipped by 5 bases and J by 2 bases; unmatched bases: 8. The CDR3 nucleotides read TGTGCCAGCAGCCGCCGACTAGCGGGGGGGCAAACCTACGAGCAGTACTTC. It is translated as CASSRRLAGGQTYEQYF.

The V call is TRBV5-1, the J call TRBJ1-5; tentative D call: TRBD1 (6 bases). This CDR3 comprises 16 residues. Deletions cut 4 bases from V and 0 bases from J, with 14 bases between. Per germline, CDR1 SGHRS and CDR2 YFSETQ. In nucleotides, the CDR3 is TGCGCCAGCAGCCCCGGGACATCATCTAGCAATCAGCCCCAGCATTTT. Translating gives CASSPGTSSSNQPQHF.